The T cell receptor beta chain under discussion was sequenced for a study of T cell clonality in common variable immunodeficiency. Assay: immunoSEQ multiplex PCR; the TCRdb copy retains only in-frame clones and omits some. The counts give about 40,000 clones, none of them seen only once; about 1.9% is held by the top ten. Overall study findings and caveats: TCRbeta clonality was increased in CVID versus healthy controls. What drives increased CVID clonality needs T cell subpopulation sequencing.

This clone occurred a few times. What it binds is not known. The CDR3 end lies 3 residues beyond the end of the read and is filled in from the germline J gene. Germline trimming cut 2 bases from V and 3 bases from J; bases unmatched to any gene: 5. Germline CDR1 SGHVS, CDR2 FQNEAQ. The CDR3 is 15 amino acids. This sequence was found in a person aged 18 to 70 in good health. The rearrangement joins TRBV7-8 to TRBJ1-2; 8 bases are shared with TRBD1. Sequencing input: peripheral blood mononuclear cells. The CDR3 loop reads CASSLNRGSDYGYTF. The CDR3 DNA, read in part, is TGTGCCAGCAGCTTAAACAGGGGGTCGGACTATGGC.